This TCR beta chain derives from a study of cytomegalovirus exposure and HLA in healthy donors. The sample holds a few counts of this clone. Vbeta (60) and Jbeta (13) primers were used in the PCR. Profiling relied on immunoSEQ multiplex PCR, and the TCRdb table lists in-frame clones only, not all of them. The data show about 130,000 clones, around 77% seen once. The germline gives CDR1 SGHRS, CDR2 YFSETQ. Germline trimming cut 0 bases from V and 4 bases from J; bases unmatched to any gene: 3. This CDR3 has 14 amino acids. Material: PBMCs. The chain employs TRBV5-1 and TRBJ2-5; 7 positions agree with TRBD1. The sequence was obtained from a woman in her thirties or forties in good health and CMV-seropositive. CDR3 DNA sequence: TGCGCCAGCAGCTTGGAGACAGGGTCAGAGACCCAGTACTTC. Translated: CASSLETGSETQYF.